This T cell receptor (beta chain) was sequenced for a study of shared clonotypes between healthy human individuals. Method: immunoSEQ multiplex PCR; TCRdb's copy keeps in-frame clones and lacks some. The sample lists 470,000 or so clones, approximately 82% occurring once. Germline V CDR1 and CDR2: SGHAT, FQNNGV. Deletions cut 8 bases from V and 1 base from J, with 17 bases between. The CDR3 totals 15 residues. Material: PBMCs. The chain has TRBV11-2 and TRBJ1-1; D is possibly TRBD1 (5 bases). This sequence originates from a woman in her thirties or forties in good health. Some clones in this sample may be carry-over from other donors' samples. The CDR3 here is CASSSEGRWNTEAFF. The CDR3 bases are TGTGCCAGCTCCTCTGAGGGACGGTGGAACACTGAAGCTTTCTTT. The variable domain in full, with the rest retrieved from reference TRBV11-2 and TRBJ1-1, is EAGVAQSPRYKIIEKRQSVAFWCNPISGHATLYWYQQILGQGPKLLIQFQNNGVVDDSQLPKDRFSAERLKGVDSTLKIQPAKLEDSAVYLCASSSEGRWNTEAFFGQGTRLTVV.